This T cell receptor (beta chain) emerged from a study of blood T cell repertoires in COVID-19. Germline assignment: CDR1 SGDLS and CDR2 YYNGEE. CDR3 size: 14 residues. Trimming at V came to 4 bases and at J to 9 bases, leaving 12 bases not matched to a gene. The protocol was immunoSEQ multiplex PCR, while the TCRdb copy is restricted to in-frame clones and leaves out a portion. The sample includes about 140,000 clones, approximately 80% of them seen just once. Each exposed participant met a COVID-19 case in the 2 weeks preceding study entry. Sequenced sample: PBMCs or T cells enriched from blood (not recorded which). The chain couples TRBV9 to TRBJ1-1; 7 bases agree with TRBD1. The receptor comes from a woman under 30 who had been exposed to COVID-19. In DNA, the CDR3 is TGTGCCAGCAGCACTCAGACAGGGCGGACCCAAGCTTTCTTT. Protein product: CASSTQTGRTQAFF.